Shown below are 27 T cell receptor beta chains from a single sample sequenced in a study of T cells in tuberculosis. The assay was immunoSEQ multiplex PCR, and TCRdb's table has in-frame clones only and misses some. Here the sample spans 20,000 to 25,000 clones, 97% being singletons. The sequenced sample was PBMCs. The receptors originated from a donor aged 10 to 29 with latent tuberculosis or without tuberculosis infection.

The chain recombines TRBV5-6 with TRBJ2-7; D is uncertain. V lost 0 bases and J 5 bases, leaving 3 bases between the germline ends. The germline gives CDR1 SGHDT, CDR2 YYEEEE. The length of the CDR3 is 11 residues. Here the CDR3 reads CASSLEHEQYF. In DNA form, the CDR3 reads TGTGCCAGCAGCTTGGAGCACGAGCAGTACTTC. Variable domain in full (rest from reference TRBV5-6 and TRBJ2-7): DAGVTQSPTHLIKTRGQQVTLRCSPKSGHDTVSWYQQALGQGPQFIFQYYEEEERQRGNFPDRFSGHQFPNYSSELNVNALLLGDSALYLCASSLEHEQYFGPGTRLTVT.

The genes are TRBV5-1 and TRBJ1-1; maybe TRBD1 (5 bases). V dropped 6 bases and J dropped 5 bases, with 17 bases sitting between them. Germline lookup yields CDR1 SGHRS and CDR2 YFSETQ. This CDR3 contains 14 residues. CDR3 in DNA: TGCGCCAGCATGGTGGGCGGGGGACGGACTGAAGCTTTCTTT. This encodes CASMVGGGRTEAFF.

This chain links TRBV4-1 with TRBJ1-1, with TRBD1 as a possible D gene (6 bases). The ends were cut back, 0 bases at V and 2 bases at J, with 10 bases in the middle. The germline gives CDR1 MGHRA, CDR2 YSYEKL. This CDR3 comprises 15 residues. As DNA, the CDR3 is TGCGCCAGCAGCCAAGAGGGTGGGGGCAACACTGAAGCTTTCTTT. It codes for CASSQEGGGNTEAFF.

The V and J genes are TRBV6-5 and TRBJ2-5, with D uncertain. The V end lost 4 bases, the J end lost 5 bases, and 11 bases lay between the germline ends. CDR1 and CDR2 (germline): MNHEY, SVGAGI. The CDR3 is 13 residues long. CDR3 region: CASSSDTPETQYF. CDR3 DNA: TGTGCCAGCAGTTCCGATACTCCCGAGACCCAGTACTTC.

The chain couples TRBV4-1 to TRBJ2-1, with a tentative D call TRBD1 (5 bases). This CDR3 has 13 residues. Germline lookup yields CDR1 MGHRA and CDR2 YSYEKL. Trimming removed 4 bases from V and 10 bases from J, with 14 bases in between. The CDR3, as DNA: TGCGCCAGCAGCCTTTCCCTCAGGGAAGAGCAGTTCTTC. This codes for CASSLSLREEQFF.

J is TRBJ2-1 and V is TRBV27; 10 bases line up with TRBD2. This CDR3 contains 19 residues. The V segment lost 1 base and the J segment 4 bases; nucleotides outside the gene matches: 13. CDR1 is MNHEY, CDR2 SMNVEV, per germline (reference sequence). DNA for the CDR3: TGTGCCAGCAGTTTATTGAGGTTGAGCGGGAGGGCCGTGTACAATGAGCAGTTCTTC. Translating gives CASSLLRLSGRAVYNEQFF.

V gene TRBV4-3 combines with J gene TRBJ2-7; no clear D gene. The CDR3 sequence is 14 residues long. V was pared by 0 bases and J by 3 bases, with 9 bases between. In germline, CDR1 is LGHNA, CDR2 YSLEER. This CDR3 is CASSQDEKLYEQYF. The CDR3 nucleotides read TGCGCCAGCAGCCAAGATGAGAAGCTCTACGAGCAGTACTTC.

The chain couples TRBV5-6 to TRBJ2-3, with 8 bases that match TRBD1. The V segment lost 3 bases and the J segment 0 bases; nucleotides outside the gene matches: 9. CDR3 length: 17 residues. Germline V lookup: CDR1 SGHDT, CDR2 YYEEEE. In nucleotides, the CDR3 is TGTGCCAGCAGCTCCGGACAGGGTCGAACTAGCACAGATACGCAGTATTTT. It yields the protein CASSSGQGRTSTDTQYF.

V and J are TRBV19 and TRBJ2-1; perhaps TRBD2 as D (5 bases). The CDR3 has 17 residues. The germline gives CDR1 LNHDA, CDR2 SQIVND (reference sequence). V lost 3 bases and J 2 bases, leaving 17 bases between the germline ends. In DNA, the CDR3 is TGTGCCAGTAGTATCGAAGGCGTCACTAGTCCCTACAATGAGCAGTTCTTC. Its protein product is CASSIEGVTSPYNEQFF.

The rearrangement joins TRBV19 to TRBJ2-3, with TRBD1 as a possible D gene (6 bases). The CDR3 loop spans 13 amino acids. Per germline, CDR1 LNHDA and CDR2 SQIVND (reference sequence). V gave up 3 bases and J gave up 6 bases, with 10 bases separating them. The CDR3 sequence is CASSILRGDTQYF. The CDR3 nucleotides are TGTGCCAGTAGTATTCTAAGGGGGGATACGCAGTATTTT.

The rearrangement links TRBV18 to TRBJ1-1; D not certain. Germline-derived CDR1 and CDR2 are KGHSH and LQKENI. Trimming pared 3 bases from V and 1 base from J, leaving 15 bases between. The CDR3 runs 16 residues. CDR3 coding DNA: TGTGCCAGCTCACCGGCTGGGTGGGGAGGGAACACTGAAGCTTTCTTT. Its translation is CASSPAGWGGNTEAFF.

V and J are TRBV30 and TRBJ2-7; TRBD2 matches at 8 bases. Losses at the gene ends were 2 bases for V and 0 bases for J; bases not matched to a gene: 6. The CDR3 has 15 amino acids. Per the germline V gene, CDR1 is GTSNPN and CDR2 is SVGIG (reference sequence). The CDR3 DNA follows: TGTGCCTGGAGTATCCATAGCGGGGTCTCCTACGAGCAGTACTTC. This codes for CAWSIHSGVSYEQYF.

V usage is TRBV7-4 and J usage is TRBJ2-5, with TRBD2 matching over 11 bases. The trim removed 5 bases at V and 5 bases at J, leaving 13 bases unmatched. Looked up from germline, CDR1 is SGHVT and CDR2 is SQSDAQ. The CDR3 has 17 amino acids. The CDR3 DNA sequence: TGTGCCAGCAGCCCCACCCCCACTAGCGGGAGCTGGGAGACCCAGTACTTC. It encodes CASSPTPTSGSWETQYF.

The chain has TRBV9 and TRBJ2-7; TRBD2 matches at 7 bases. The CDR3 is 15 residues long. J lost 1 base, V lost 0 bases, and 4 bases had no gene match. Germline values: CDR1 SGDLS, CDR2 YYNGEE. CDR3 sequence reads: CASSVGGGGSYEQYF. The CDR3 bases are TGTGCCAGCAGCGTAGGAGGCGGGGGATCCTACGAGCAGTACTTC. Variable domain in full (rest from reference TRBV9 and TRBJ2-7): DSGVTQTPKHLITATGQRVTLRCSPRSGDLSVYWYQQSLDQGLQFLIQYYNGEERAKGNILERFSAQQFPDLHSELNLSSLELGDSALYFCASSVGGGGSYEQYFGPGTRLTVT.

V usage is TRBV30 and J usage is TRBJ2-7; 11 bases line up with TRBD2. The CDR3 spans 15 residues. Germline CDR1 and CDR2: GTSNPN and SVGIG (reference sequence). V was clipped by 2 bases and J by 3 bases; unmatched bases: 6. CDR3 nucleotide sequence: TGTGCCTGGAGTAGGGGACTAGCGGCGGTCTACGAGCAGTACTTC. Protein product: CAWSRGLAAVYEQYF.

V and J are TRBV6-6 and TRBJ1-1; tentative D call: TRBD1 (6 bases). This CDR3 contains 15 residues. The germline gives CDR1 MNHNY, CDR2 SVGAGI (reference sequence). The V and J ends lost 8 bases and 6 bases respectively, with 22 bases between them. The CDR3 loop is CASGAYRASPPEAFF. The CDR3 DNA follows: TGTGCCAGCGGGGCCTACAGGGCCTCGCCACCTGAAGCTTTCTTT.

The chain links TRBV6-6 to TRBJ1-2; D is uncertain. V was pared by 6 bases and J by 5 bases, with 7 bases between. CDR1 MNHNY and CDR2 SVGAGI come from the germline V gene (reference sequence). The length of the CDR3 is 11 residues. The CDR3 region has the DNA TGTGCCAGCAGCCTCGTATATGGCTACACCTTC. Translated, it gives CASSLVYGYTF.

This chain joins TRBV9 and TRBJ2-3, with 7 bases aligning to TRBD2. The germline CDR1 and CDR2 sequences are SGDLS and YYNGEE. The CDR3 is made up of 17 amino acids. The V segment lost 4 bases and the J segment 0 bases; nucleotides outside the gene matches: 11. The DNA of the CDR3 is TGTGCCAGCAGCCCTGAAGCGGGGACCCTTAGCACAGATACGCAGTATTTT. Protein product: CASSPEAGTLSTDTQYF.

The chain carries TRBV20-1 and TRBJ2-7; TRBD2 might be the D (5 bases). This CDR3 contains 11 residues. Germline loops: CDR1 DFQATT, CDR2 SNEGSKA (reference sequence). V lost 2 bases to trimming and J lost 6 bases, with 8 bases between them. The CDR3 bases are TGCAGTGCTAGAATCGGGGTCGAGCAGTACTTC. This encodes CSARIGVEQYF.

The chain couples TRBV19 to TRBJ1-5; 7 bases line up with TRBD1. The V gene end was trimmed by 5 bases and the J gene end by 7 bases; junction bases not matched to a gene: 14. Germline CDR1 and CDR2: LNHDA and SQIVND (reference sequence). The CDR3 is 16 amino acids. CDR3 in amino acids: CASSLRQGRGGQPQHF. CDR3 DNA sequence: TGTGCCAGTAGTCTCCGACAGGGCAGAGGGGGACAGCCCCAGCATTTT. Variable domain in full (rest from reference TRBV19 and TRBJ1-5): DGGITQSPKYLFRKEGQNVTLSCEQNLNHDAMYWYRQDPGQGLRLIYYSQIVNDFQKGDIAEGYSVSREKKESFPLTVTSAQKNPTAFYLCASSLRQGRGGQPQHFGDGTRLSIL.

The chain employs TRBV19 and TRBJ1-5; 11 positions match TRBD1. V was clipped by 5 bases and J by 5 bases; unmatched bases: 2. Germline-derived CDR1 and CDR2 are LNHDA and SQIVND (reference sequence). This CDR3 region has 14 residues. The CDR3 loop reads CASSRGQGDQPQHF. The CDR3 nucleotides are TGTGCCAGTAGTCGGGGACAGGGGGATCAGCCCCAGCATTTT.

The chain joins TRBV7-2 to TRBJ2-1; D is unclear. The V end was cut by 4 bases, the J end by 9 bases, with 7 bases between. The CDR3 is made up of 11 amino acids. The V gene's germline CDR1 is SGHTA and CDR2 FQGNSA. CDR3: CASSSRVEQFF. The CDR3 DNA reads TGTGCCAGCAGCTCTCGAGTTGAGCAGTTCTTC.

The chain employs TRBV19 and TRBJ1-5; 8 bases fit TRBD1. This CDR3 has 15 residues. J lost 5 bases, V lost 5 bases, and 8 bases had no gene match. From germline, CDR1 is LNHDA and CDR2 SQIVND (reference sequence). The CDR3 nucleotides are TGTGCCAGTAGTCCCAACAGGGGGAGAGATCAGCCCCAGCATTTT. As protein: CASSPNRGRDQPQHF.

This sequence joins TRBV15 and TRBJ1-2; perhaps TRBD1 as D (5 bases). The ends were cut back, 0 bases at V and 7 bases at J, with 18 bases in the middle. This CDR3 spans 16 amino acids. CDR1 is LNHNV, CDR2 YYDKDF, per germline (reference sequence). The CDR3 nucleotides are TGTGCCACCAGCAGAGACCCCCCCGCGGGGGAAGGTGGCTACACCTTC. Translating gives CATSRDPPAGEGGYTF.

This chain links TRBV29-1 with TRBJ2-3, with 7 bases matching TRBD1. The CDR3 consists of 14 residues. V trimming: 4 bases; J trimming: 2 bases; junction bases outside the gene matches: 6. CDR1 and CDR2 from the germline V gene are SQVTM and ANQGSEA. CDR3 sequence: CSVGGGDATDTQYF. CDR3 DNA: TGCAGCGTTGGAGGGGGCGATGCCACAGATACGCAGTATTTT.

The chain couples TRBV7-2 to TRBJ1-5; D may be TRBD1 (6 bases). Germline V gene data show CDR1 as SGHTA and CDR2 as FQGNSA. The CDR3 runs to 13 residues. V was cut by 6 bases and J by 7 bases, with 13 bases left in between. In DNA, the CDR3 is TGTGCCAGCAGAGAGGGCGGGGGCCAGCCCCAGCATTTT. This encodes CASREGGGQPQHF.

This chain links TRBV27 with TRBJ2-5, with TRBD1 identical over 7 bases. Trimming at V came to 5 bases and at J to 0 bases, leaving 9 bases not matched to a gene. The CDR3 is made up of 16 amino acids. Germline lookup yields CDR1 MNHEY and CDR2 SMNVEV (reference sequence). CDR3 in amino acids: CASSPLDRPYQETQYF. CDR3 bases: TGTGCCAGCAGTCCTCTGGACAGGCCCTACCAAGAGACCCAGTACTTC.